This TCR beta chain was observed in a study of STAT5B mutations in CD4+ large granular lymphocyte leukemia. Clones were sequenced by immunoSEQ multiplex PCR, and TCRdb holds only the in-frame ones, with some missing. Among roughly 25,000 clones listed, about 79% were seen once. This CDR3 has 14 residues. Looked up from germline, CDR1 is SGDLS and CDR2 is YYNGEE. V shed 4 bases and J shed 3 bases, with 13 bases lying between them. The V gene is TRBV9, the J gene TRBJ1-1; D gene ambiguous. Source material: CD4+ T cells from blood buffy coats. The origin of this receptor is a human donor in good health. CDR3 protein: CASSPHGADTEAFF. In DNA, the CDR3 is TGTGCCAGCAGCCCCCACGGTGCGGACACTGAAGCTTTCTTT.